This T cell receptor beta chain was found in a study of T-cell reconstitution after alpha-beta-depleted transplantation in children. The V and J ends lost 1 base and 0 bases respectively, with 10 bases between them. Germline CDR1 is MNHEY and CDR2 is SVGAGI. The length of the CDR3 is 17 residues. It was with unique molecular identifiers that the TCRbeta library was prepared. One entry per CDR3 protein, called by TCRdb with MiXCR from the PCR reads. The table shows about 600,000 distinct CDR3 sequences, with approximately 13% occurring only once. The input for sequencing was PBMCs, mostly from graft donor cells, taken 360 days after TCRalphabeta/CD19-depleted stem cell transplant. This TCR derives from a male patient younger than 18 who had a stem cell transplant for acute myeloid leukemia, so the T cells may come from the graft donor. The chain links TRBV6-5 to TRBJ2-6; D is ambiguous. The DNA of the CDR3 is TGTGCCAGCAGTTACTTCTCGGGTCCCTCTGGGGCCAACGTCCTGACTTTC. Translating it yields CASSYFSGPSGANVLTF.